The source of this T cell receptor (beta chain) is a study of T cell responses to AZD1222 COVID-19 vaccine. Study conclusions and caveats: At baseline, just 6 or 7 AZD1222 recipients tested seropositive.

Data came from immunoSEQ multiplex PCR; TCRdb stores just in-frame clones and leaves some out. The table lists some 200,000 clones, 70% to 90% of them singletons. As to this clone: Its antigen is as yet unknown.

V shed 5 bases and J shed 5 bases, with 18 bases lying between them. CDR1 is MGHDK, CDR2 SYGVNS, per germline. This CDR3 is 15 amino acids long. This sequence was found in an adult who received the AZD1222 COVID-19 vaccine. The sequences come from peripheral blood, collected 28 days after the second AZD1222 dose. This chain uses TRBV25-1 with TRBJ1-1; the D gene is possibly TRBD1 (5 bases). CDR3 DNA: TGTGCCAGCAGTCCCTCAGGCGGGGGAGGGACTGAAGCTTTCTTT. Its protein product is CASSPSGGGGTEAFF.